The rows below give T cell receptor beta chains drawn from one sample of a study of blood T cell repertoires in COVID-19. Repertoires were generated with immunoSEQ multiplex PCR, while TCRdb's copy carries only in-frame clones and drops some. The sample includes under 200,000 clones, more than 70% of them seen just once. The source material was PBMCs or T cells enriched from blood (not recorded which). The receptors here all came from a man aged 35-49 years with acute COVID-19. Each CDR3 is given with its conserved first and last residue. The D gene is left open where the match is weak. A clone size is listed for some rows: how often the clone was seen (once, few, many), or a class if it is expanded.

j_gene: TRBJ2-1; abundance: .; v_gene: TRBV19; d_gene: TRBD2; CDR3aa: CASSPRAAGGYYNEQFF; CDR3nt: TGTGCCAGTAGTCCCAGGGCAGCGGGAGGGTACTACAATGAGCAGTTCTTC
j_gene: TRBJ2-2; abundance: .; v_gene: TRBV19; d_gene: .; CDR3aa: CASRALGGITGELFF; CDR3nt: TGTGCCAGTCGAGCGTTGGGAGGTATCACCGGGGAGCTGTTTTTT
j_gene: TRBJ2-5; abundance: once; v_gene: TRBV11-2; d_gene: .; CDR3aa: CASSPRTAGAETQYF; CDR3nt: TGTGCCAGCAGCCCCCGGACTGCGGGGGCGGAGACCCAGTACTTC
j_gene: TRBJ1-5; abundance: .; v_gene: TRBV19; d_gene: TRBD1; CDR3aa: CASIPDRGLNQPQHF; CDR3nt: TGTGCCAGTATTCCGGACAGGGGCCTCAATCAGCCCCAGCATTTT
j_gene: TRBJ2-7; abundance: .; v_gene: TRBV5-1; d_gene: .; CDR3aa: CASSLMGTNYEQYF; CDR3nt: TGCGCCAGCAGCTTGATGGGGACAAACTACGAGCAGTACTTC
j_gene: TRBJ1-3; abundance: .; v_gene: TRBV5-1; d_gene: .; CDR3aa: CASSQGSGNTIYF; CDR3nt: TGCGCCAGCAGTCAGGGCTCAGGAAACACCATATATTTT
j_gene: TRBJ2-6; abundance: .; v_gene: TRBV5-1; d_gene: TRBD2; CDR3aa: CASSLVGSGRVGGANVLTF; CDR3nt: TGCGCCAGCAGCTTGGTGGGCAGCGGGAGGGTAGGTGGGGCCAACGTCCTGACTTTC
j_gene: TRBJ2-3; abundance: .; v_gene: TRBV30; d_gene: .; CDR3aa: CAWSNGRQDTQYF; CDR3nt: TGTGCCTGGAGTAACGGGAGACAAGATACGCAGTATTTT
j_gene: TRBJ2-7; abundance: .; v_gene: TRBV19; d_gene: .; CDR3aa: CASSTLTTAYEQYF; CDR3nt: TGTGCCAGTAGTACCCTGACTACGGCCTACGAGCAGTACTTC
j_gene: TRBJ2-1; abundance: few; v_gene: TRBV6-5; d_gene: TRBD2; CDR3aa: CASRRSRGRNEQFF; CDR3nt: TGTGCCAGCAGACGATCCCGCGGGAGGAATGAGCAGTTCTTC
j_gene: TRBJ2-6; abundance: .; v_gene: TRBV7-9; d_gene: .; CDR3aa: CASSQWANVLTF; CDR3nt: TGTGCCAGCAGCCAGTGGGCCAACGTCCTGACTTTC
j_gene: TRBJ2-1; abundance: .; v_gene: TRBV28; d_gene: TRBD2; CDR3aa: CASSFVAGANEQFF; CDR3nt: TGTGCCAGCAGTTTTGTAGCGGGAGCGAATGAGCAGTTCTTC
j_gene: TRBJ2-3; abundance: once; v_gene: TRBV27; d_gene: .; CDR3aa: CASSFHRSWGSGPDTQYF; CDR3nt: TGTGCCAGCAGTTTTCATAGATCTTGGGGGAGCGGGCCAGATACGCAGTATTTT
j_gene: TRBJ2-7; abundance: .; v_gene: TRBV6-5; d_gene: TRBD2; CDR3aa: CASSYSAGDSYEQYF; CDR3nt: TGTGCCAGCAGTTACTCAGCGGGAGATTCGTACGAGCAGTACTTC
j_gene: TRBJ2-1; abundance: .; v_gene: TRBV27; d_gene: TRBD2; CDR3aa: CASSFVASGRMNNEQFF; CDR3nt: TGTGCCAGCAGTTTCGTCGCTAGCGGGAGAATGAACAATGAGCAGTTCTTC
j_gene: TRBJ1-4; abundance: .; v_gene: TRBV12-3/TRBV12-4; d_gene: TRBD1; CDR3aa: CASTRTGKLFF; CDR3nt: TGTGCCAGCACCAGGACAGGAAAACTGTTTTTT
j_gene: TRBJ2-7; abundance: .; v_gene: TRBV28; d_gene: .; CDR3aa: CASSPKRRWKYF; CDR3nt: TGTGCCAGCAGTCCCAAGCGGAGGTGGAAGTACTTC
j_gene: TRBJ2-7; abundance: .; v_gene: TRBV27; d_gene: TRBD1; CDR3aa: CASSTGTGGYEQYF; CDR3nt: TGTGCCAGCAGTACCGGGACAGGGGGGTACGAGCAGTACTTC
j_gene: TRBJ2-5; abundance: .; v_gene: TRBV30; d_gene: TRBD2; CDR3aa: CAWSPSGTETQYF; CDR3nt: TGTGCCTGGAGTCCTAGCGGGACAGAGACCCAGTACTTC
j_gene: TRBJ2-2; abundance: .; v_gene: TRBV7-2; d_gene: .; CDR3aa: CASSHAGAGSDTGELFF; CDR3nt: TGTGCCAGCAGCCATGCGGGCGCGGGGTCGGACACCGGGGAGCTGTTTTTT
j_gene: TRBJ1-5; abundance: .; v_gene: TRBV6-1; d_gene: TRBD1; CDR3aa: CASSGGTGDVSNQPQHF; CDR3nt: TGTGCCAGCAGTGGGGGGACAGGGGATGTCAGCAATCAGCCCCAGCATTTT
j_gene: TRBJ2-7; abundance: .; v_gene: TRBV3-1/TRBV3-2; d_gene: .; CDR3aa: CASSQTTFSYEQYF; CDR3nt: TGTGCCAGCAGCCAGACAACCTTCTCCTACGAGCAGTACTTC
j_gene: TRBJ2-5; abundance: .; v_gene: TRBV6-5; d_gene: TRBD2; CDR3aa: CASSPTSGFQETQYF; CDR3nt: TGTGCCAGCAGTCCGACTAGCGGGTTCCAAGAGACCCAGTACTTC
j_gene: TRBJ2-7; abundance: .; v_gene: TRBV5-1; d_gene: TRBD1; CDR3aa: CASRLGQGRIYEQYF; CDR3nt: TGCGCCAGCAGACTTGGACAGGGTAGAATCTACGAGCAGTACTTC
j_gene: TRBJ1-2; abundance: .; v_gene: TRBV29-1; d_gene: .; CDR3aa: CSVEAGSPNYGYTF; CDR3nt: TGCAGCGTTGAGGCAGGCTCGCCCAACTATGGCTACACCTTC
j_gene: TRBJ1-3; abundance: .; v_gene: TRBV19; d_gene: .; CDR3aa: CASSISYIRTNSGNTIYF; CDR3nt: TGTGCCAGTAGTATCAGTTATATACGGACTAACTCTGGAAACACCATATATTTT
j_gene: TRBJ1-4; abundance: .; v_gene: TRBV27; d_gene: .; CDR3aa: CASSLIYRANEKLFF; CDR3nt: TGTGCCAGCAGTTTAATTTACAGGGCGAATGAAAAACTGTTTTTT
j_gene: TRBJ1-2; abundance: few; v_gene: TRBV6-5; d_gene: TRBD1; CDR3aa: CASRPTGLYYGYTF; CDR3nt: TGTGCCAGCAGACCGACAGGGCTATACTATGGCTACACCTTC
j_gene: TRBJ2-7; abundance: .; v_gene: TRBV5-8; d_gene: TRBD2; CDR3aa: CASSLRSLAGGPGHEQYF; CDR3nt: TGTGCCAGCAGCTTAAGGAGTCTAGCGGGAGGGCCGGGCCACGAGCAGTACTTC